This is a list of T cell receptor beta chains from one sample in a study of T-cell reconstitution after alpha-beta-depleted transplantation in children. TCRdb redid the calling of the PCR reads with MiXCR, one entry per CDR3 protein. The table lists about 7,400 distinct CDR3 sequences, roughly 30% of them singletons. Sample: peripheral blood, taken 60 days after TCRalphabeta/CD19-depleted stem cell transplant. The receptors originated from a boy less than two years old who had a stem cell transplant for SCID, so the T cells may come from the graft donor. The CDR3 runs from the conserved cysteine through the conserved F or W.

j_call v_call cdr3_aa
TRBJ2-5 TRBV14 CASSQETQYF
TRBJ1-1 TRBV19 CASSIYRGHMNTEAFF
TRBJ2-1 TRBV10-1 CASSSGTRRNEQFF
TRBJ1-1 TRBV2 CASTTDWVGGAFF
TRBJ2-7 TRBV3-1 CASSKLGTDGKQYF
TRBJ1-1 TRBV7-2 CASSLGPGTEGLLAFF
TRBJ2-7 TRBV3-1 CASSRGQGFNEQYF
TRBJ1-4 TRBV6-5 CASSLTGGGEKLFF
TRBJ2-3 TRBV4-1 CASSQHGTGGTDTQYF
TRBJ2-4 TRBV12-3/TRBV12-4 CASGKDLAKNIQYF
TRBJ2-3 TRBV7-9 CASSLGLADGADTQYF
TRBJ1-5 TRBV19 CASRTDNQPQHF
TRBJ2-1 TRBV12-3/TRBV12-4 CASTWGSSYNEQFF
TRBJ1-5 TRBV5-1 CASSPNPRPTGYNQPQHF
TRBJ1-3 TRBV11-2 CASSLGKGFAGNTIYF
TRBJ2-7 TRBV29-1 CSAGTSGSSYEQYF
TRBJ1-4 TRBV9 CASSVVGTGVEKLFF
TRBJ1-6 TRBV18 CASSPLSYSYNSPLHF
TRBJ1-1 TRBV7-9 CASSRQGTEAFF
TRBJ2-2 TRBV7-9 CASSRSPNTGELFF
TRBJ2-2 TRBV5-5 CASSLVAGANTGELFF
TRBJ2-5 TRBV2 CTFGDSGNRARGETQYF
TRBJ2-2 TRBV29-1 CSASPRRTGWSTGELFF
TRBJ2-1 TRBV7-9 CASSLGGVGEQFF
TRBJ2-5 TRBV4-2 CASSPQQGEETQYF
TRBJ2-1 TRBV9 CASSVGLANEQFF
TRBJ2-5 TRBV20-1 CSAGRVFQETQYF
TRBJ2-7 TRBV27 CASSLGFYEQYF
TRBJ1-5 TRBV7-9 CASSRAGNQPQHF
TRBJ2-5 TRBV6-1 CASRIGGLKTQYF
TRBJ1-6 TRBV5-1 CASSPSGTGPNSPLHF
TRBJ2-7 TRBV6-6 CASTDYFHYEQYF